This T cell receptor beta chain was sequenced during a study of Ad26.COV2.S vaccination and SARS-CoV-2 variants. Study information: Sample donor was a member of the COV1001 Ad26.COV2.S trial arm. Ad26.COV2.S given intramuscularly, once or twice 56 days apart.

Germline CDR1 and CDR2: LGHDT and YNNKEL (reference sequence). The V end was cut by 4 bases, the J end by 2 bases, with 9 bases between. The CDR3 is made up of 13 amino acids. About this clone itself: The antigen is unknown.

The study's findings and limits: There was a possibility that the TCR breadth and depth analyses underestimated total T cell responses.

The treatment here: over 15 received Ad26.COV2.S at low or high dose, single or two shots; a few received placebo; per-sample allocation not given. After the first vaccine or placebo injection, samples were drawn on day 63. Aged 18-55 years, donor was enrolled in Boston in 2020. TCRdb's copy holds only in-frame clones and misses some; the assay was immunoSEQ multiplex PCR. The table includes 350,000 to 400,000 clones, less than 90% detected once. Material: peripheral blood, obtained in a trial of Ad26.COV2.S vaccine versus placebo. The chain joins TRBV3-1 (or the pseudogene TRBV3-2) to TRBJ2-7; D is unclear. This TCR derives from a person aged 18-65 years who received the Ad26.COV2.S COVID-19 vaccine or a placebo. The CDR3: CASSRGSPYEQYF. CDR3 nucleotides: TGTGCCAGCAGCCGAGGCAGTCCCTACGAGCAGTACTTC.